Listed below are T cell receptor beta chains from one sample, sequenced in a study of tumor-infiltrating lymphocytes in localized non-small cell lung cancer. Profiled with immunoSEQ multiplex PCR; TCRdb holds only in-frame clones, not every one. This sample yields thousands of clones, of which around two thirds are seen a single time; around 14% belongs to the top ten. The specimen was uninvolved lung tissue not adjacent to the tumor. The receptors come from a human donor with non-small cell lung cancer. The CDR3 runs from the conserved cysteine through the conserved F or W. A D gene is named only where the DNA matches it firmly. Only some rows state a clone size, as once, few, many or a class for expanded clones.

v_call: TRBV2
j_call: TRBJ2-2
d_call: -
clone_size: once
cdr3_nt: TGTGCCAGCTGCCAGGGTCAGGGAGGTTATGAGGAGCTGTTTTTT
cdr3_aa: CASCQGQGGYEELFF

v_call: TRBV10-3
j_call: TRBJ1-3
d_call: TRBD1
clone_size: -
cdr3_nt: TGTGCCATCGGTGGACAGGGGAGGAACACCATATATTTT
cdr3_aa: CAIGGQGRNTIYF

v_call: TRBV28
j_call: TRBJ1-5
d_call: TRBD1
clone_size: -
cdr3_nt: TGTGCCAGCAGTCTAAACTCGTGGGACAGCCTTAATCAGCCCCAGCATTTT
cdr3_aa: CASSLNSWDSLNQPQHF

v_call: TRBV13
j_call: TRBJ1-1
d_call: -
clone_size: -
cdr3_nt: TGTGCCAGCAGCTTACATAACACTGAAGCTTTCTTT
cdr3_aa: CASSLHNTEAFF

v_call: TRBV2
j_call: TRBJ2-5
d_call: TRBD2
clone_size: few
cdr3_nt: TGTGCCAGCAGCAAGTACCAGCGGGAGGGAGAGACCCAGTACTTC
cdr3_aa: CASSKYQREGETQYF

v_call: TRBV2
j_call: TRBJ1-3
d_call: -
clone_size: -
cdr3_nt: TGTGCCACCTACTCTGGAAACACCATATATTTT
cdr3_aa: CATYSGNTIYF

v_call: TRBV5-1
j_call: TRBJ1-1
d_call: -
clone_size: few
cdr3_nt: TGCGCCAGCAGCTTTAGGGACACTGAAGCTTTCTTT
cdr3_aa: CASSFRDTEAFF

v_call: TRBV6-5
j_call: TRBJ2-3
d_call: TRBD1
clone_size: -
cdr3_nt: TGTGCCAGCAGTTTGGGGACAGGCACAGATACGCAGTATTTT
cdr3_aa: CASSLGTGTDTQYF

v_call: TRBV29-1
j_call: TRBJ2-7
d_call: -
clone_size: -
cdr3_nt: TGCAGCGTTGCCTCCGGGGCCTCCTACGAGCAGTACTTC
cdr3_aa: CSVASGASYEQYF

v_call: TRBV2
j_call: TRBJ1-6
d_call: -
clone_size: -
cdr3_nt: TGTGCCAGCGGTGAAGTGGCTAATTCACCCCTCCACTTT
cdr3_aa: CASGEVANSPLHF

v_call: TRBV4-2
j_call: TRBJ2-3
d_call: -
clone_size: -
cdr3_nt: TGTGCCAGCAGCCAAGATTATATAGGGGCCGGCGGGATTGATACGCAGTATTTT
cdr3_aa: CASSQDYIGAGGIDTQYF

v_call: TRBV7-7
j_call: TRBJ2-7
d_call: -
clone_size: -
cdr3_nt: TGTGCTAGCAGCTTACGGCAGGGCCCCCCCTACGAGCAGTACTTC
cdr3_aa: CASSLRQGPPYEQYF

v_call: TRBV5-6
j_call: TRBJ1-4
d_call: TRBD1
clone_size: -
cdr3_nt: TGTGCCAGCAGCTTGCCACAGGGGGATGAAAAACTGTTTTTT
cdr3_aa: CASSLPQGDEKLFF

v_call: TRBV7-2
j_call: TRBJ2-1
d_call: TRBD2
clone_size: -
cdr3_nt: TGTGCCAGCAGCGCTACGGGGGGCTCCTACAATGAGCAGTTCTTC
cdr3_aa: CASSATGGSYNEQFF

v_call: TRBV9
j_call: TRBJ2-1
d_call: TRBD2
clone_size: -
cdr3_nt: TGTGCCAGCAGACGAGCGGGGAGCTCCTACAATGAGCAGTTCTTC
cdr3_aa: CASRRAGSSYNEQFF

v_call: TRBV6-5
j_call: TRBJ2-7
d_call: -
clone_size: -
cdr3_nt: TGTGCCAGCAGTCGCAAGATCGGAGACTACGAGCAGTACTTC
cdr3_aa: CASSRKIGDYEQYF

v_call: TRBV7-8
j_call: TRBJ2-7
d_call: -
clone_size: few
cdr3_nt: TGTGCCAGCAGCTTAGCGGGGAGGGGGGCAGGGTACGAGCAGTACTTC
cdr3_aa: CASSLAGRGAGYEQYF

v_call: TRBV10-3
j_call: TRBJ1-1
d_call: TRBD1
clone_size: few
cdr3_nt: TGTGCCATCAGGAGGACAGGGACGAACACTGAAGCTTTCTTT
cdr3_aa: CAIRRTGTNTEAFF

v_call: TRBV4-1
j_call: TRBJ2-7
d_call: TRBD2
clone_size: -
cdr3_nt: TGCGCCAGCAGCCAAGATAGAGAGACTAGCGGGAGGGCCTGGAACTACGAGCAGTACTTC
cdr3_aa: CASSQDRETSGRAWNYEQYF

v_call: TRBV4-2
j_call: TRBJ2-3
d_call: -
clone_size: -
cdr3_nt: TGTGCCAGCAGCCATACAGGGACAGATACGCAGTATTTT
cdr3_aa: CASSHTGTDTQYF

v_call: TRBV5-6
j_call: TRBJ2-1
d_call: TRBD2
clone_size: -
cdr3_nt: TGTGCCAGCAGCTTAGCGGGAGGGAAAACCTACAATGAGCAGTTCTTC
cdr3_aa: CASSLAGGKTYNEQFF

v_call: TRBV4-1
j_call: TRBJ1-4
d_call: -
clone_size: -
cdr3_nt: TGCGCCAGCAGCCAAGAAGACGGGGGGGAAAAACTGTTTTTT
cdr3_aa: CASSQEDGGEKLFF

v_call: TRBV6-1
j_call: TRBJ2-7
d_call: TRBD2
clone_size: -
cdr3_nt: TGTGCCAGCAGTGAAGATGGGGGACTAGCGTCCTGTTTGCACTTC
cdr3_aa: CASSEDGGLASCLHF

v_call: TRBV6-1
j_call: TRBJ2-1
d_call: -
clone_size: -
cdr3_nt: TGTGCCAGCAGTGAATTACTGGCCAATACCTTATACAATGAGCAGTTCTTC
cdr3_aa: CASSELLANTLYNEQFF

v_call: TRBV28
j_call: TRBJ1-2
d_call: -
clone_size: -
cdr3_nt: TGTGCCAGCAGTGCTATACAGGTCCCCTATGGCTACACCTTC
cdr3_aa: CASSAIQVPYGYTF

v_call: TRBV27
j_call: TRBJ2-1
d_call: TRBD1
clone_size: -
cdr3_nt: TGTGCCAGCAGTCCCCTACTGACAGGGGGCTTCTACAATGAGCAGTTCTTC
cdr3_aa: CASSPLLTGGFYNEQFF

v_call: TRBV5-1
j_call: TRBJ1-4
d_call: -
clone_size: once
cdr3_nt: TGCGCCAGCAGCCTGTCAGGGGTTAATAATGAAAAACTGTTTTTT
cdr3_aa: CASSLSGVNNEKLFF

v_call: TRBV4-1
j_call: TRBJ2-3
d_call: TRBD1
clone_size: -
cdr3_nt: TGCGCCAGCAGCCAAGGGGATGGGACAGGGACTAGCACAGATACGCAGTATTTT
cdr3_aa: CASSQGDGTGTSTDTQYF

v_call: TRBV5-4
j_call: TRBJ2-5
d_call: TRBD2
clone_size: -
cdr3_nt: TGTGCCAGCAGCTTGGTGCTAGCGGGGCAAGAGACCCAGTACTTC
cdr3_aa: CASSLVLAGQETQYF

v_call: TRBV7-9
j_call: TRBJ2-1
d_call: TRBD2
clone_size: -
cdr3_nt: TGTGCCAGCAGCTTATCGGGACTAGCTAGTAATGAGCAGTTCTTC
cdr3_aa: CASSLSGLASNEQFF

v_call: TRBV5-1
j_call: TRBJ2-5
d_call: TRBD2
clone_size: -
cdr3_nt: TGCGCCAGCAGCTTGATGAGCGGGGTCGCGGAGACCCAGTACTTC
cdr3_aa: CASSLMSGVAETQYF

v_call: TRBV9
j_call: TRBJ2-7
d_call: -
clone_size: -
cdr3_nt: TGTGCCAGCAGCGTTACGGGTCTCGATTACGAGCAGTACTTC
cdr3_aa: CASSVTGLDYEQYF

v_call: TRBV28
j_call: TRBJ2-7
d_call: -
clone_size: -
cdr3_nt: TGTGCCAGCAGTTTAAAGGGACACGAGCAGTACTTC
cdr3_aa: CASSLKGHEQYF